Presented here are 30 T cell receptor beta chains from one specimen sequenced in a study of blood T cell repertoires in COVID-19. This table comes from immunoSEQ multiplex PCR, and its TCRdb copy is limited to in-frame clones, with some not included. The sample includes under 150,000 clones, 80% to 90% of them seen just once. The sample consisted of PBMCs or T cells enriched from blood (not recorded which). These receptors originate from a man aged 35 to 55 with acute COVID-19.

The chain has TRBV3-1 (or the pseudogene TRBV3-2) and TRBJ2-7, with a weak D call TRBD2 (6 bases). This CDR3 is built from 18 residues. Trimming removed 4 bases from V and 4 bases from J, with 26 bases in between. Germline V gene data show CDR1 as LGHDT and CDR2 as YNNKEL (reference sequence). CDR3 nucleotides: TGTGCCAGCAGCCGATACCTCATGTCGGGGACTCGTACTTACGAGCAGTACTTC. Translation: CASSRYLMSGTRTYEQYF.

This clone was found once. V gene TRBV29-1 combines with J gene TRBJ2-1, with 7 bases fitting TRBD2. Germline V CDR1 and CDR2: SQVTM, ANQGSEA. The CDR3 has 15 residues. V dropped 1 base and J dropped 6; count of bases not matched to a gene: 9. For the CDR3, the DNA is TGCAGCGTTGAAGCGCTAGCGGTCCCCACCAATGAGCAGTTCTTC. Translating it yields CSVEALAVPTNEQFF.

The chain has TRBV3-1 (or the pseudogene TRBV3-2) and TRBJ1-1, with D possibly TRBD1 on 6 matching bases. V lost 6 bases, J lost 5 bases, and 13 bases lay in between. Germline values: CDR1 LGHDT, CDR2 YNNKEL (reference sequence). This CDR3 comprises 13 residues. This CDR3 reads CASRVGGATEAFF. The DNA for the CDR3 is TGTGCCAGCAGGGTCGGGGGGGCGACTGAAGCTTTCTTT.

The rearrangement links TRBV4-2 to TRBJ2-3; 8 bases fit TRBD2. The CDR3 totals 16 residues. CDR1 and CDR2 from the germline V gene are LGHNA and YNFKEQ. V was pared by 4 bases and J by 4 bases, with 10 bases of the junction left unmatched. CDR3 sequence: CASSRSPGGPADTQYF. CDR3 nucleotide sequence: TGTGCCAGCAGCCGATCCCCGGGGGGGCCAGCAGATACGCAGTATTTT.

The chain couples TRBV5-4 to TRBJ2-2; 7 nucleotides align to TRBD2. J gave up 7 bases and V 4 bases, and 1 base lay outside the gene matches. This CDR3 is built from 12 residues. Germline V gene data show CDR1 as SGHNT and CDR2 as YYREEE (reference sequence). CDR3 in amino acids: CASSGRDGELFF. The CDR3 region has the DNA TGTGCCAGCAGCGGGAGGGACGGGGAGCTGTTTTTT.

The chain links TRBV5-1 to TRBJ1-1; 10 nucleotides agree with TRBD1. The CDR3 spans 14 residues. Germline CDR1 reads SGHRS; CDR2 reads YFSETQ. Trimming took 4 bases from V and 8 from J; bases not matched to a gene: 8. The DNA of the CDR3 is TGCGCCAGCAGCCCGTCCCGGGACAGGGGAGAAGCTTTCTTT. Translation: CASSPSRDRGEAFF. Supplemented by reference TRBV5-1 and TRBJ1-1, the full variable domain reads KAGVTQTPRYLIKTRGQQVTLSCSPISGHRSVSWYQQTPGQGLQFLFEYFSETQRNKGNFPGRFSGRQFSNSRSEMNVSTLELGDSALYLCASSPSRDRGEAFFGQGTRLTVV.

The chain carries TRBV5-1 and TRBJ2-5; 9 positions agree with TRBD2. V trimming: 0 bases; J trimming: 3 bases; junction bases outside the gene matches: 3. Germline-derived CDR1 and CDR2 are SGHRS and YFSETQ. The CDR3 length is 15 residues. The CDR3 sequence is CASSLGGRAEETQYF. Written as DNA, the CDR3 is TGCGCCAGCAGCTTGGGCGGGAGGGCCGAAGAGACCCAGTACTTC.

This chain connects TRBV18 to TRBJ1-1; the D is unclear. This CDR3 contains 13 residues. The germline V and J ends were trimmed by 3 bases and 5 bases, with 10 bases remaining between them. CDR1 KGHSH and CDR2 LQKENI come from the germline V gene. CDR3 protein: CASSPTYGTEAFF. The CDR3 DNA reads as TGTGCCAGCTCACCTACCTACGGGACTGAAGCTTTCTTT. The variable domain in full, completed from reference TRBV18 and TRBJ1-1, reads NAGVMQNPRHLVRRRGQEARLRCSPMKGHSHVYWYRQLPEEGLKFMVYLQKENIIDESGMPKERFSAEFPKEGPSILRIQQVVRGDSAAYFCASSPTYGTEAFFGQGTRLTVV.

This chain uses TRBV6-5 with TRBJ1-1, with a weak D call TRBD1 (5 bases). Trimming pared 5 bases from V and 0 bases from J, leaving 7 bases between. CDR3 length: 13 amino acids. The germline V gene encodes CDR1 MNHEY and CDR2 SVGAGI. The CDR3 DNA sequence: TGTGCCAGCAGTAGACAGTTGAACACTGAAGCTTTCTTT. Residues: CASSRQLNTEAFF.

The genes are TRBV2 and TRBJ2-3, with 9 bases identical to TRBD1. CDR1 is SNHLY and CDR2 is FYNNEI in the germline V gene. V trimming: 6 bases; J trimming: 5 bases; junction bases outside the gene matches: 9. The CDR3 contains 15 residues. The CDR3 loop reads CASSEQGARLDTQYF. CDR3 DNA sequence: TGTGCCAGCAGCGAACAGGGGGCGCGTCTAGATACGCAGTATTTT.

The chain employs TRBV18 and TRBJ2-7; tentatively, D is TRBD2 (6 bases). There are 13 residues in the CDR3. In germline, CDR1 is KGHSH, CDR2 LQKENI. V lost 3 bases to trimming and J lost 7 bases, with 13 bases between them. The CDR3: CASSPPAAGEQYF. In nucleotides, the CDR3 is TGTGCCAGCTCACCCCCGGCGGCGGGGGAGCAGTACTTC.

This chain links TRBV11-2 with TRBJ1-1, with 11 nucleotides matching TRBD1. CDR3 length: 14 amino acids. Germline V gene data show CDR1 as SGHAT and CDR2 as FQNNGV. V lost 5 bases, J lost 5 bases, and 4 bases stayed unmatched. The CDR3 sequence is CASSTGQGGTEAFF. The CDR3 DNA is TGTGCCAGCAGCACGGGACAGGGGGGGACTGAAGCTTTCTTT.

The CDR3 spells CASSPSGAQETQYF. In DNA form, the CDR3 reads TGTGCCAGCAGTCCGTCAGGGGCCCAAGAGACCCAGTACTTC. The genes are TRBV28 and TRBJ2-5, with D possibly matching TRBD1 (6 bases). Trimming took off 5 bases at V and 1 base at J, with 11 bases between the two ends. Germline-derived CDR1 and CDR2 are MDHEN and SYDVKM. The CDR3 is 14 amino acids.

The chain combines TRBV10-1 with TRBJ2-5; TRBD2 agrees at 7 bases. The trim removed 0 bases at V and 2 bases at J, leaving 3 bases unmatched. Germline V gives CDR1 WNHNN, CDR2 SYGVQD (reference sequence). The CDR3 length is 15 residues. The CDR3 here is CASSESAGEQETQYF. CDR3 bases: TGCGCCAGCAGTGAGTCGGCGGGGGAACAAGAGACCCAGTACTTC.

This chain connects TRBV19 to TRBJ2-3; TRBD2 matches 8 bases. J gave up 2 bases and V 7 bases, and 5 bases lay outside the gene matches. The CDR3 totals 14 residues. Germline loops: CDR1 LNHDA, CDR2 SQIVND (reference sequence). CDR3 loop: CASTTGGVTDTQYF. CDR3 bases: TGTGCCAGTACCACCGGGGGGGTCACAGATACGCAGTATTTT.

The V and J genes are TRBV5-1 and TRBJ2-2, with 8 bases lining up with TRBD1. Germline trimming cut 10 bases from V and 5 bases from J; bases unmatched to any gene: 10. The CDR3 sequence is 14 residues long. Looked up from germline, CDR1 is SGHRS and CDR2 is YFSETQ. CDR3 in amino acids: CASRQGSITGELFF. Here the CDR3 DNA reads TGCGCCTCCCGACAGGGGTCTATTACCGGGGAGCTGTTTTTT.

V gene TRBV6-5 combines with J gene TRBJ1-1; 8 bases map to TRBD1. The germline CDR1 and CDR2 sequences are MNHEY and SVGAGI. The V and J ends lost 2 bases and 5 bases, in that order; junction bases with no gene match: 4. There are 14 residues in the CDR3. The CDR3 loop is CASSYGQGMTEAFF. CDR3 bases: TGTGCCAGCAGTTACGGACAGGGTATGACTGAAGCTTTCTTT.

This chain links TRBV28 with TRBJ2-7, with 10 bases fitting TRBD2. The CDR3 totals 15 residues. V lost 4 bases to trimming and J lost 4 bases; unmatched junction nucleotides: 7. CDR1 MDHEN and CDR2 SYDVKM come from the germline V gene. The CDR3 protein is CASSSPSGSGYEQYF. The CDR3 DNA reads TGTGCCAGCAGTTCGCCTAGCGGGAGCGGGTACGAGCAGTACTTC.

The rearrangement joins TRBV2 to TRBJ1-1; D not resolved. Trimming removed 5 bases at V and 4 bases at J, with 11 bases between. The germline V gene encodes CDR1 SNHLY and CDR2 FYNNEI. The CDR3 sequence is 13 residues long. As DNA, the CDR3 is TGTGCCAGCAGTCGGACTGAGGCCACTGAAGCTTTCTTT. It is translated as CASSRTEATEAFF.

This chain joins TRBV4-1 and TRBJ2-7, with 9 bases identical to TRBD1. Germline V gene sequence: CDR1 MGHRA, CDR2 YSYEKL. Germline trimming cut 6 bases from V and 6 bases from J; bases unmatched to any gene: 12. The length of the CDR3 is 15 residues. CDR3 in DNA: TGCGCCAGCAGTCTTTGGGGGACAGGGTCTTCCGAGCAGTACTTC. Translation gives CASSLWGTGSSEQYF.

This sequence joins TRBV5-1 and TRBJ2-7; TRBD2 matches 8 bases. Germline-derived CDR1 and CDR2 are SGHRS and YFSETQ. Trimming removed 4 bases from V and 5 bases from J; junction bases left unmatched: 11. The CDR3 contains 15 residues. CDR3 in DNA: TGCGCCAGCAGCCCCGCTAACGGGGGGGCACACGAGCAGTACTTC. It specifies CASSPANGGAHEQYF.

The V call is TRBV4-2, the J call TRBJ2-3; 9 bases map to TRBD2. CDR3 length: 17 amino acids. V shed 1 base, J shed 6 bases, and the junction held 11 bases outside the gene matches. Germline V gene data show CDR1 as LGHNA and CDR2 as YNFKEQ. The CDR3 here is CASSQAERGELFDTQYF. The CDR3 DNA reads TGTGCCAGCAGCCAAGCGGAGCGGGGGGAGCTCTTTGATACGCAGTATTTT.

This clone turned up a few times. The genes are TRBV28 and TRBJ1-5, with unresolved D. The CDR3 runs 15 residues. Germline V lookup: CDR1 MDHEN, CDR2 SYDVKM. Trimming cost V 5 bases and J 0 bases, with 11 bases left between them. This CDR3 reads CASSTAGDSNQPQHF. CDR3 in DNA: TGTGCCAGCAGTACGGCAGGCGATAGCAATCAGCCCCAGCATTTT.

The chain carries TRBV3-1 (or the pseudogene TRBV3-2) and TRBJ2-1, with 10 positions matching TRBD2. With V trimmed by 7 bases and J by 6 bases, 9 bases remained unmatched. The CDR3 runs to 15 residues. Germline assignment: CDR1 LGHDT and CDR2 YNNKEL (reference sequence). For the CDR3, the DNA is TGTGCCAGCACCCTCCTAGCGGGAGAAAGCAATGAGCAGTTCTTC. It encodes CASTLLAGESNEQFF.

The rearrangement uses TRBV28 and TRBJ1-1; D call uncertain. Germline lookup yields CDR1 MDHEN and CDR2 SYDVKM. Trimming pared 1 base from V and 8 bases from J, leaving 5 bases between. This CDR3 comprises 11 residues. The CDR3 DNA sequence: TGTGCCAGCAGTTTATCCAGGGAAGCTTTCTTT. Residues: CASSLSREAFF.

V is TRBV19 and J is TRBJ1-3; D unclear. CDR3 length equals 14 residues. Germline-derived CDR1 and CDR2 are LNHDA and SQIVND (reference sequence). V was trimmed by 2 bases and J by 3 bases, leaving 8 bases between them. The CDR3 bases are TGTGCCAGTAGTATACCCGGGAGTGGAAACACCATATATTTT. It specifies CASSIPGSGNTIYF.

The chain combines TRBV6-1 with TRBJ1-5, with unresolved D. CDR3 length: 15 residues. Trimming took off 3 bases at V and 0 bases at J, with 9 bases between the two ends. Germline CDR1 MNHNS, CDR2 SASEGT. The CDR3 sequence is CASSDFPNSNQPQHF. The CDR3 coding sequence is TGTGCCAGCAGTGATTTCCCTAATAGCAATCAGCCCCAGCATTTT.

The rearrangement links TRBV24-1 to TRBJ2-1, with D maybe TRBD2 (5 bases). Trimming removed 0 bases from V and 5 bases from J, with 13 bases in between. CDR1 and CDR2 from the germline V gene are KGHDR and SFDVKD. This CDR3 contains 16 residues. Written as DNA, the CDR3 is TGTGCCACCAGTGATTTGCGTCCGGGGAAGGACAATGAGCAGTTCTTC. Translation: CATSDLRPGKDNEQFF.

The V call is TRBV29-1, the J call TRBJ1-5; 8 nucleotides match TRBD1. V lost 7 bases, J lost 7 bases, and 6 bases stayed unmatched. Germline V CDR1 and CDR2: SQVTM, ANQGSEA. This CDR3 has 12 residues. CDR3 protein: CSAGQGRQPQHF. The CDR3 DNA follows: TGCAGCGCTGGACAGGGCCGACAGCCCCAGCATTTT.

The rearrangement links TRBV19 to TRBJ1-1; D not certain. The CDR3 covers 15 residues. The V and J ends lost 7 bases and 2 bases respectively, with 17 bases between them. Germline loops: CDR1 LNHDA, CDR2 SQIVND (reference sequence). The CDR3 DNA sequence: TGTGCCAGTAAGAAAGACGCGGATTTTAACACTGAAGCTTTCTTT. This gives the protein CASKKDADFNTEAFF. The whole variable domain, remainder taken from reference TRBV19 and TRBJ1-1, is DGGITQSPKYLFRKEGQNVTLSCEQNLNHDAMYWYRQDPGQGLRLIYYSQIVNDFQKGDIAEGYSVSREKKESFPLTVTSAQKNPTAFYLCASKKDADFNTEAFFGQGTRLTVV.